Each of the 30 T cell receptor beta chains below was sequenced from the same sample in a study of early T cells in non-severe SARS-CoV-2 infection. TCRdb ran MiXCR on the 5' RACE reads and lists one entry per CDR3 protein. The data hold fewer than 30,000 distinct CDR3 sequences, with roughly 4.2% observed a single time. Specimen: whole blood. The receptors were gathered from an adult who was a healthcare worker with PCR-confirmed SARS-CoV-2 infection or an uninfected control (not recorded which).

This clonotype was seen many times. The V gene is TRBV7-2, the J gene TRBJ2-7, with D hard to call. Per germline, CDR1 SGHTA and CDR2 FQGNSA. The CDR3 has 13 amino acids. V was pared by 7 bases and J by 3 bases, with 13 bases between. CDR3: CASTPDGRYEQYF. The CDR3 region has the DNA TGTGCCAGCACCCCGGACGGGCGCTACGAGCAGTACTTC.

The sample holds a few counts of this clonotype. This rearrangement joins TRBV12-3 or TRBV12-4 to TRBJ1-1; maybe TRBD1 (5 bases). The length of the CDR3 is 15 residues. Trimming left V 5 bases short and J 0 bases short, with 13 bases between. DNA for the CDR3: TGTGCCAGCAGTCCTCGATCCAGGGTGAACACTGAAGCTTTCTTT. Translating it yields CASSPRSRVNTEAFF.

This clonotype was picked up many times. The V and J genes are TRBV7-6 and TRBJ2-1; the D is unclear. The V gene lost 2 bases and the J gene lost 5 bases, with 13 bases spanning the gap. The CDR3 length is 15 residues. Germline loops: CDR1 SGHVS, CDR2 FNYEAQ. The CDR3, as DNA: TGTGCCAGCAGCTTACAGGTTTCCTACGACAATGAGCAGTTCTTC. The encoded protein is CASSLQVSYDNEQFF.

This clonotype has a count of ten or more. The rearrangement joins TRBV20-1 to TRBJ1-5; 9 nucleotides agree with TRBD1. Losses at the gene ends were 5 bases for V and 5 bases for J; bases not matched to a gene: 10. Germline CDR1 is DFQATT and CDR2 is SNEGSKA (reference sequence). The CDR3 extends over 15 amino acids. In DNA form, the CDR3 reads TGCAGTGCTGCACCCAAGACAGGGGGGGATCAGCCCCAGCATTTT. It translates to CSAAPKTGGDQPQHF.

This clonotype was detected ten times or more. The rearrangement uses TRBV11-2 and TRBJ2-1, with 7 bases fitting TRBD2. J lost 3 bases, V lost 1 base, and 6 bases had no gene match. Germline V gene lookup returns CDR1 SGHAT and CDR2 FQNNGV. CDR3 size: 16 residues. CDR3 in amino acids: CASSLGRTRDYNEQFF. The CDR3, as DNA: TGTGCCAGCAGCTTAGGGCGGACTAGAGACTACAATGAGCAGTTCTTC.

The table lists this clonotype with many counts. The J gene is TRBJ1-4, the V gene TRBV20-1; TRBD1 matches 8 bases. Trimming removed 3 bases from V and 6 bases from J; junction bases left unmatched: 9. CDR1 is DFQATT, CDR2 SNEGSKA, per germline (reference sequence). The CDR3 runs 15 residues. The CDR3 bases are TGCAGTGCTAGTTTCCCCGGGACAGGACATGAAAAACTGTTTTTT. Amino acids: CSASFPGTGHEKLFF.

The chain couples TRBV2 to TRBJ2-5; 7 bases are a match to TRBD2. Germline assignment: CDR1 SNHLY and CDR2 FYNNEI. The CDR3 is 16 amino acids. The V and J ends lost 3 bases and 4 bases, in that order; junction bases with no gene match: 11. CDR3 sequence (DNA): TGTGCCAGCAGTGATATCTCGGGGGGTGGAGGAGAGACCCAGTACTTC. Amino acid sequence: CASSDISGGGGETQYF. Full variable domain (remainder filled in from reference TRBV2 and TRBJ2-5): EPEVTQTPSHQVTQMGQEVILRCVPISNHLYFYWYRQILGQKVEFLVSFYNNEISEKSEIFDDQFSVERPDGSNFTLKIRSTKLEDSAMYFCASSDISGGGGETQYFGPGTRLLVL.

This clonotype has a count of ten or more. The CDR3 loop is CASSEDREQYF. Written as DNA, the CDR3 is TGTGCCAGCAGTGAAGATAGGGAGCAGTACTTC. J is TRBJ2-7 and V is TRBV6-1; no firm D call. This CDR3 is 11 amino acids long. The germline V and J ends were trimmed by 1 base and 7 bases, with 5 bases remaining between them. Germline CDR1 reads MNHNS; CDR2 reads SASEGT.

This clonotype was seen many times. The chain has TRBV29-1 and TRBJ1-4; D unclear. This CDR3 region has 14 residues. The germline CDR1 and CDR2 sequences are SQVTM and ANQGSEA. The V and J ends lost 5 bases and 4 bases respectively, with 14 bases between them. The CDR3 nucleotides are TGCAGCGTTCTTCTGGTCAGGAATAATGAAAAACTGTTTTTT. Encoded protein: CSVLLVRNNEKLFF.

This clonotype was observed many times. The rearrangement uses TRBV7-8 and TRBJ1-2; D is possibly TRBD1 (5 bases). CDR3 length: 12 amino acids. V lost 2 bases and J lost 13, with 14 bases in between. Per germline, CDR1 SGHVS and CDR2 FQNEAQ. The CDR3 loop reads CASSLNRDPSTF. DNA for the CDR3: TGTGCCAGCAGCTTAAACCGGGACCCAAGCACCTTC.

This clonotype occurred many times. V is TRBV3-1 and J is TRBJ2-3, with 12 bases aligning to TRBD2. This CDR3 region has 18 residues. Unmatched junction bases numbered 7, after V lost 3 bases and J lost 0 bases. The germline gives CDR1 LGHDT, CDR2 YNNKEL (reference sequence). CDR3 sequence (DNA): TGTGCCAGCAGCCACGCGGCTAGCGGGGGGGCCAGCACAGATACGCAGTATTTT. It is translated as CASSHAASGGASTDTQYF.

This clonotype came up many times. V is TRBV5-3 and J is TRBJ2-7; TRBD1 is a possible D gene (6 bases). TRBV5-3 is given ORF status, its function remaining uncertain. V was clipped by 0 bases and J by 6 bases, with 19 bases between them. The CDR3 runs 16 residues. This chain's CDR3 is CARSLALRDTSSEQYF. Here the CDR3 DNA reads TGTGCCAGAAGCTTGGCCCTCCGGGACACCTCTAGCGAGCAGTACTTC.

This clonotype was found many times. This chain joins TRBV10-2 and TRBJ2-1, with TRBD1 matching over 8 bases. The trim removed 6 bases at V and 0 bases at J, leaving 7 bases unmatched. Per the germline V gene, CDR1 is WSHSY and CDR2 is SAAADI. The length of the CDR3 is 16 residues. DNA of the CDR3: TGCGCCAGCAGCCCGACAGGGGTTAGCTCCTACAATGAGCAGTTCTTC. Protein product: CASSPTGVSSYNEQFF.

The sample holds many counts of this clonotype. The chain employs TRBV9 and TRBJ2-3; perhaps TRBD1 as D (5 bases). CDR3 length: 15 amino acids. The V gene's germline CDR1 is SGDLS and CDR2 YYNGEE. V lost 0 bases and J lost 5, with 13 bases in between. This chain's CDR3 is CASSVVAGQGDTQYF. The CDR3 DNA follows: TGTGCCAGCAGCGTAGTAGCCGGGCAGGGAGATACGCAGTATTTT. Using reference TRBV9 and TRBJ2-3 for the parts outside the CDR3, the full variable domain is DSGVTQTPKHLITATGQRVTLRCSPRSGDLSVYWYQQSLDQGLQFLIQYYNGEERAKGNILERFSAQQFPDLHSELNLSSLELGDSALYFCASSVVAGQGDTQYFGPGTRLTVL.

The rearrangement uses TRBV27 and TRBJ2-5; D gene ambiguous. Germline V lookup: CDR1 MNHEY, CDR2 SMNVEV (reference sequence). This CDR3 spans 15 amino acids. The V end lost 7 bases, the J end lost 7 bases, and 22 bases lay between the germline ends. This CDR3 reads CASTPTPRSEGTQYF. For the CDR3, the DNA is TGTGCCAGCACCCCCACGCCGAGAAGCGAAGGGACCCAGTACTTC.

This clonotype was found many times. The chain recombines TRBV10-3 with TRBJ1-5, with a tentative D call TRBD1 (5 bases). The CDR3 sequence is 14 residues long. Germline V gives CDR1 ENHRY, CDR2 SYGVKD. Trimming took 2 bases from V and 5 from J, leaving 10 bases between them. The chain's CDR3 is CAISESVQDQPQHF. DNA for the CDR3: TGTGCCATCAGTGAGAGTGTACAGGATCAGCCCCAGCATTTT.

This clonotype was recorded a few times. The CDR3 DNA reads as TGCAGTGCTAGAGATAGGAGGGGGTGGTATAACACCGGGGAGCTGTTTTTT. Translated: CSARDRRGWYNTGELFF. J is TRBJ2-2 and V is TRBV20-1, with D tentatively TRBD1 or TRBD2 (6 bases each). Germline CDR1 and CDR2: DFQATT and SNEGSKA (reference sequence). V lost 0 bases and J lost 2, with 16 bases in between. The CDR3 length is 17 residues.

There are many counts of this clonotype. The V call is TRBV5-1, the J call TRBJ1-1; 9 bases align to TRBD1. V shed 2 bases and J 0 bases; nucleotides not matched to a gene: 5. This CDR3 region has 16 residues. CDR1 and CDR2 (germline): SGHRS, YFSETQ. CDR3 in amino acids: CASSFTGGDLNTEAFF. The DNA for the CDR3 is TGCGCCAGCAGCTTTACAGGGGGCGATCTGAACACTGAAGCTTTCTTT. Using reference TRBV5-1 and TRBJ1-1 for the parts outside the CDR3, the full variable domain is KAGVTQTPRYLIKTRGQQVTLSCSPISGHRSVSWYQQTPGQGLQFLFEYFSETQRNKGNFPGRFSGRQFSNSRSEMNVSTLELGDSALYLCASSFTGGDLNTEAFFGQGTRLTVV.

This clonotype has at least ten counts. V is TRBV5-1 and J is TRBJ2-5; no reliable D call. V shed 5 bases and J shed 0 bases, with 14 bases lying between them. Germline CDR1 reads SGHRS; CDR2 reads YFSETQ. This CDR3 region has 15 residues. Written as DNA, the CDR3 is TGCGCCAGCAGTTACGGACGGACGTACCAAGAGACCCAGTACTTC. Protein sequence: CASSYGRTYQETQYF.

This clonotype was observed many times. This chain uses TRBV27 with TRBJ2-7; 7 nucleotides match TRBD1. Trimming cost V 5 bases and J 2 bases; bases outside gene matches: 6. This CDR3 spans 14 amino acids. Germline CDR1 MNHEY, CDR2 SMNVEV (reference sequence). This CDR3 is CASSNLGQPYEQYF. DNA of the CDR3: TGTGCCAGCAGTAACCTGGGACAGCCCTACGAGCAGTACTTC.

This clonotype was recorded at least ten times. V usage is TRBV28 and J usage is TRBJ2-3; TRBD2 might be the D (6 bases). Germline values: CDR1 MDHEN, CDR2 SYDVKM. Trimming cost V 4 bases and J 6 bases, with 20 bases left between them. The CDR3 totals 16 residues. Here the CDR3 reads CASSSPGLPSQDTQYF. The CDR3 DNA is TGTGCCAGCAGTTCTCCGGGACTCCCATCTCAGGATACGCAGTATTTT. Full variable domain (outside the CDR3, taken from reference TRBV28 and TRBJ2-3): DVKVTQSSRYLVKRTGEKVFLECVQDMDHENMFWYRQDPGLGLRLIYFSYDVKMKEKGDIPEGYSVSREKKERFSLILESASTNQTSMYLCASSSPGLPSQDTQYFGPGTRLTVL.

This clonotype was counted at least ten times. The chain combines TRBV5-1 with TRBJ2-7; D call uncertain. V was pared by 4 bases and J by 1 base, with 12 bases between. This CDR3 is built from 14 residues. The germline V gene encodes CDR1 SGHRS and CDR2 YFSETQ. The DNA of the CDR3 is TGCGCCAGCAGCATGGACCATCCTTCCTACGAGCAGTACTTC. It specifies CASSMDHPSYEQYF.

This clonotype was seen at least ten times. V and J are TRBV5-6 and TRBJ1-4; 8 bases are shared with TRBD1. Germline V CDR1 and CDR2: SGHDT, YYEEEE. The CDR3 length is 16 residues. The V gene end was trimmed by 1 base and the J gene end by 2 bases; junction bases not matched to a gene: 4. For the CDR3, the DNA is TGTGCCAGCAGCTTGTTGGCAGGGGGCACTAATGAAAAACTGTTTTTT. Protein product: CASSLLAGGTNEKLFF.

This clonotype appeared many times. This rearrangement joins TRBV29-1 to TRBJ2-3; TRBD1 matches at 10 bases. The trim removed 7 bases at V and 4 bases at J, leaving 2 bases unmatched. The germline gives CDR1 SQVTM, CDR2 ANQGSEA. This CDR3 is 12 amino acids long. The CDR3 bases are TGCAGCGGTGGACAGGGGGCAGATACGCAGTATTTT. It codes for CSGGQGADTQYF.

This clonotype occurred many times. The chain uses TRBV7-2 and TRBJ2-4; 12 bases align to TRBD1. The CDR3 length is 19 residues. Trimming removed 3 bases from V and 0 bases from J; junction bases left unmatched: 9. CDR1 is SGHTA and CDR2 is FQGNSA in the germline V gene. CDR3 bases: TGTGCCAGCAGCTTGTCGGGACAGGGGGCCCCTCTAGCCAAAAACATTCAGTACTTC. Its protein is CASSLSGQGAPLAKNIQYF.

This clonotype was observed a few times. The V gene is TRBV19, the J gene TRBJ2-3; 11 bases agree with TRBD2. CDR1 and CDR2 from the germline V gene are LNHDA and SQIVND (reference sequence). Losses at the gene ends were 9 bases for V and 2 bases for J; bases not matched to a gene: 4. The length of the CDR3 is 14 residues. Written as DNA, the CDR3 is TGTGCCAGCGGGACTAGCGGAAACACAGATACGCAGTATTTT. This encodes CASGTSGNTDTQYF.

This clonotype was seen ten or more times. The J gene is TRBJ2-1, the V gene TRBV9; 9 bases agree with TRBD2. The CDR3 sequence is 16 residues long. V was clipped by 0 bases and J by 0 bases; unmatched bases: 1. Germline-derived CDR1 and CDR2 are SGDLS and YYNGEE. CDR3 nucleotides: TGTGCCAGCAGCGTAGGCGGGGGGGCCTCCTACAATGAGCAGTTCTTC. Its protein product is CASSVGGGASYNEQFF. The full variable domain, in which reference TRBV9 and TRBJ2-1 provide the parts outside the CDR3, is DSGVTQTPKHLITATGQRVTLRCSPRSGDLSVYWYQQSLDQGLQFLIQYYNGEERAKGNILERFSAQQFPDLHSELNLSSLELGDSALYFCASSVGGGASYNEQFFGPGTRLTVL.

This clonotype was picked up many times. The V gene is TRBV10-3, the J gene TRBJ1-5, with 8 bases that match TRBD1. Per germline, CDR1 ENHRY and CDR2 SYGVKD. The CDR3 has 14 residues. The trim removed 6 bases at V and 3 bases at J, leaving 4 bases unmatched. CDR3 in DNA: TGTGCCATCAGCCCGACAGGGGACAATCAGCCCCAGCATTTT. It yields the protein CAISPTGDNQPQHF.

This clonotype qualifies as medium-sized. The chain has TRBV7-2 and TRBJ2-5; perhaps TRBD2 as D (6 bases). This CDR3 spans 14 amino acids. CDR1 and CDR2 (germline): SGHTA, FQGNSA. Trimming took 6 bases from V and 5 from J, leaving 16 bases between them. The DNA for the CDR3 is TGTGCCAGCAGTAACACTGGACGGGGGGAGACCCAGTACTTC. This gives the protein CASSNTGRGETQYF.

This clonotype was picked up many times. The chain recombines TRBV28 with TRBJ1-6, with a tentative D call TRBD1 (5 bases). The CDR3 covers 12 residues. V was trimmed by 6 bases and J by 14 bases, leaving 14 bases between them. Germline assignment: CDR1 MDHEN and CDR2 SYDVKM. CDR3 nucleotides: TGTGCCAGCAGCCATACCAGGGTGACCCTCCACTTT. Its protein product is CASSHTRVTLHF.